This T cell receptor beta chain originates from a study of T cells in Graves' hyperthyroidism and ophthalmopathy. Amplified TCR beta CDR3 regions came from RNA transcripts. TCR CDR3 underwent first-round RT-PCR with the HTBI primer set. TCRdb reanalysed the multiplex PCR reads using MiXCR and keeps one entry per CDR3 protein. The sample gives under 400,000 distinct CDR3 sequences, about a sixth of which show up once; 15% is in the top ten. Whole-study results and caveats: A model of 13 V-J pairs discriminated ophthalmopathy from stable hyperthyroidism.

Of note for this clonotype: No antigen is known for it.

The germline CDR1 and CDR2 sequences are MNHNS and SASEGT. The CDR3 sequence is 17 residues long. V was clipped by 4 bases and J by 0 bases, with 13 bases between them. The material sequenced was blood. The clonotype was recovered from a woman between 40 and 55 years old with Graves' ophthalmopathy. J is TRBJ1-6 and V is TRBV6-1, with D perhaps matching TRBD1 (5 bases). The chain's CDR3 is CASSGQGRSSYNSPLHF. The CDR3 DNA is TGTGCCAGCAGTGGGCAGGGACGGAGCTCCTATAATTCACCCCTCCACTTT.